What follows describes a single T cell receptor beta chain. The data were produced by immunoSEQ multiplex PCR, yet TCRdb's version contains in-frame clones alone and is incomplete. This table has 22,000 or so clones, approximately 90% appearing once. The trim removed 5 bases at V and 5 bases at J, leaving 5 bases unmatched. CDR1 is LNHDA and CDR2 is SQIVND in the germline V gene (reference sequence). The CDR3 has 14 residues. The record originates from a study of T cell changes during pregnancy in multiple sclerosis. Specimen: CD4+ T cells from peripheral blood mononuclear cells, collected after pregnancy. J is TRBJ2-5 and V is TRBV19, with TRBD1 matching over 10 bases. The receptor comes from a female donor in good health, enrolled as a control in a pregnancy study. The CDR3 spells CASSVDRGLETQYF. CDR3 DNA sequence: TGTGCCAGTAGTGTCGACAGGGGGCTTGAGACCCAGTACTTC.